These 24 T cell receptor beta chains were sequenced from one sample in a study of blood T cell repertoires in COVID-19. The table came from immunoSEQ multiplex PCR; TCRdb's copy has only in-frame clones and leaves some out. Altogether 220,000 or so clones are present, approximately 91% being singletons, with the ten largest covering around 6%. The sequencing input was peripheral blood. Source of these receptors: a man aged 60 to 75 who had recovered from COVID-19.

Comments on this clone: Different DNA sequences within this sample yield the same CDR3. J is TRBJ1-2 and V is TRBV28, with D possibly matching TRBD1 (6 bases). The CDR3 is made up of 12 amino acids. Per the germline V gene, CDR1 is MDHEN and CDR2 is SYDVKM. V shed 3 bases and J shed 5 bases, with 7 bases lying between them. The CDR3 sequence is CASSFQGYGYTF. For the CDR3, the DNA is TGTGCCAGCAGTTTTCAGGGGTATGGCTACACCTTC.

DNA for the CDR3: TGTGCCAGCAGCAAGATGGGACAGGGGGCGAGGGACCCCTACGAGCAGTACTTC. Its translation: CASSKMGQGARDPYEQYF. The chain joins TRBV21-1 to TRBJ2-7; no check of the table's D call, TRBD1, against the DNA was made. TRBV21-1 is annotated as a pseudogene. The CDR3 consists of 18 residues.

The chain joins TRBV6-5 to TRBJ2-7; 8 nucleotides match TRBD2. V shed 6 bases, J shed 0 bases, and the junction held 7 bases outside the gene matches. Per the germline V gene, CDR1 is MNHEY and CDR2 is SVGAGI. The CDR3 loop spans 15 amino acids. The DNA for the CDR3 is TGTGCCAGCAGGCCCTCGGGGGGGAGCTCCTACGAGCAGTACTTC. Encoded protein: CASRPSGGSSYEQYF.

The chain couples TRBV24-1 to TRBJ2-3; 8 bases line up with TRBD1. CDR3 length: 18 amino acids. V shed 3 bases and J 2 bases; nucleotides not matched to a gene: 12. Per germline, CDR1 KGHDR and CDR2 SFDVKD. The CDR3 is CATSDRNIGTGYTDTQYF. CDR3 bases: TGTGCCACCAGTGATAGGAATATAGGGACAGGCTACACAGATACGCAGTATTTT.

This clone has only one observation. The chain employs TRBV5-1 and TRBJ2-7; no reliable D call. The CDR3 contains 12 residues. The V gene's germline CDR1 is SGHRS and CDR2 YFSETQ. Deletions cut 3 bases from V and 0 bases from J, with 4 bases between. CDR3 DNA sequence: TGCGCCAGCAGCTCAAACTCCTACGAGCAGTACTTC. Encoded protein: CASSSNSYEQYF.

This chain joins TRBV5-5 and TRBJ1-1; 8 bases align to TRBD1. Germline V CDR1 and CDR2: SGHKS, YYEKEE (reference sequence). The CDR3 runs to 16 residues. Germline trimming cut 0 bases from V and 5 bases from J; bases unmatched to any gene: 9. The CDR3 loop reads CASSLELRGLETEAFF. The CDR3, as DNA: TGTGCCAGCAGCTTGGAACTCAGGGGGCTAGAAACTGAAGCTTTCTTT.

V is TRBV23-1 and J is TRBJ1-5, with D possibly matching TRBD1 (5 bases). TRBV23-1 is treated as an ORF (open reading frame) with a function not yet certain. The CDR3 runs 16 residues. Trimming took 3 bases from V and 0 from J, leaving 12 bases between them. The CDR3 DNA reads TGCGCCAGCAGTCACCCGACAGTATATAGCAATCAGCCCCAGCATTTT. Translation: CASSHPTVYSNQPQHF.

V usage is TRBV6-5 and J usage is TRBJ1-1, with D possibly matching TRBD1 (5 bases). V was pared by 6 bases and J by 1 base, with 9 bases between. Germline lookup yields CDR1 MNHEY and CDR2 SVGAGI. The CDR3 extends over 13 amino acids. This CDR3 reads CASRTQANTEAFF. The CDR3, as DNA: TGTGCCAGCAGGACACAGGCGAACACTGAAGCTTTCTTT.

This chain uses TRBV4-3 with TRBJ1-1, with D perhaps matching TRBD1 (6 bases). Per germline, CDR1 LGHNA and CDR2 YSLEER. Trimming removed 4 bases from V and 5 bases from J, with 17 bases in between. The CDR3 spans 15 residues. For the CDR3, the DNA is TGCGCCAGCAGCCGACTGGACAGCTCGGGGACTGAAGCTTTCTTT. Translated: CASSRLDSSGTEAFF.

This clone was seen once. The chain links TRBV4-2 to TRBJ2-7; possibly TRBD2 for D (5 bases). The germline V gene has CDR1 LGHNA and CDR2 YNFKEQ. Trimming removed 0 bases from V and 3 bases from J, with 15 bases in between. The CDR3 has 16 residues. The CDR3: CASSQEYRPGVYEQYF. CDR3 nucleotide sequence: TGTGCCAGCAGCCAAGAATATCGGCCCGGGGTCTACGAGCAGTACTTC.

The chain uses TRBV7-2 and TRBJ1-1; D remains ambiguous. Germline V gene data show CDR1 as SGHTA and CDR2 as FQGNSA. CDR3 length: 13 amino acids. Trimming removed 7 bases at V and 0 bases at J, with 9 bases between. For the CDR3, the DNA is TGTGCCAGCACCGGGCGGGTGAACACTGAAGCTTTCTTT. Its protein product is CASTGRVNTEAFF.

The V gene is TRBV29-1, the J gene TRBJ2-7; TRBD1 matches at 7 bases. Germline trimming cut 5 bases from V and 2 bases from J; bases unmatched to any gene: 3. Germline CDR1 is SQVTM and CDR2 is ANQGSEA. The CDR3 has 12 residues. CDR3 loop: CSVWGTAYEQYF. The CDR3 coding sequence is TGCAGCGTTTGGGGGACAGCCTACGAGCAGTACTTC.

V and J are TRBV5-4 and TRBJ1-2, with 7 bases identical to TRBD1. The germline CDR1 and CDR2 sequences are SGHNT and YYREEE (reference sequence). V lost 7 bases, J lost 3 bases, and 3 bases stayed unmatched. The CDR3 length is 12 residues. The CDR3 region has the DNA TGTGCCAGCGGGACAGTGGACTATGGCTACACCTTC. Encoded protein: CASGTVDYGYTF. Full variable domain (rest looked up from reference TRBV5-4 and TRBJ1-2): ETGVTQSPTHLIKTRGQQVTLRCSSQSGHNTVSWYQQALGQGPQFIFQYYREEENGRGNFPPRFSGLQFPNYSSELNVNALELDDSALYLCASGTVDYGYTFGSGTRLTVV.

This rearrangement joins TRBV12-3 or TRBV12-4 to TRBJ1-3; weak D call: TRBD1 (6 bases). The V end lost 6 bases, the J end lost 2 bases, and 8 bases lay between the germline ends. The CDR3 is made up of 13 amino acids. The CDR3 protein is CASRWTAGNTIYF. In DNA, the CDR3 is TGTGCCAGCAGGTGGACAGCTGGAAACACCATATATTTT.

The V call is TRBV9, the J call TRBJ2-4; TRBD2 aligns across 7 bases. CDR3 length: 15 amino acids. The J segment lost 4 bases and the V segment lost 3 bases, leaving 7 bases of the junction unmatched. CDR1 is SGDLS, CDR2 YYNGEE, per germline. CDR3 sequence reads: CASSASPAGKNIQYF. The CDR3 nucleotides are TGTGCCAGCAGCGCTTCACCAGCGGGGAAAAACATTCAGTACTTC.

This chain uses TRBV12-3 or TRBV12-4 with TRBJ2-7; a weak D match, TRBD2 (5 bases). The V end was cut by 7 bases, the J end by 2 bases, with 12 bases between. The CDR3 runs to 13 residues. This chain's CDR3 is CASKRAATYEQYF. The DNA for the CDR3 is TGTGCCAGCAAAAGAGCGGCCACCTACGAGCAGTACTTC.

The rearrangement links TRBV5-4 to TRBJ2-1, with 7 bases that match TRBD2. The J segment lost 9 bases and the V segment lost 1 base, leaving 10 bases of the junction unmatched. Germline lookup yields CDR1 SGHNT and CDR2 YYREEE (reference sequence). The length of the CDR3 is 15 residues. CDR3 nucleotide sequence: TGTGCCAGCAGCTTGCAGGCAGGACTAGGGGTTGAGCAGTTCTTC. Encoded protein: CASSLQAGLGVEQFF.

The genes are TRBV15 and TRBJ1-2; no definite D call. Trimming shortened V by 0 bases and J by 4 bases, and 9 bases separated the two germline ends. The CDR3 loop spans 14 amino acids. Germline CDR1 LNHNV, CDR2 YYDKDF (reference sequence). For the CDR3, the DNA is TGTGCCACCAGCAGAGATCAGGCAACCTATGGCTACACCTTC. Its translation is CATSRDQATYGYTF.

V usage is TRBV4-2 and J usage is TRBJ1-6; perhaps TRBD1 as D (6 bases). The CDR3 totals 16 residues. Deletions cut 4 bases from V and 7 bases from J, with 17 bases between. Per the germline V gene, CDR1 is LGHNA and CDR2 is YNFKEQ. The CDR3 loop reads CASSRLGEQGNSPLHF. DNA for the CDR3: TGTGCCAGCAGCCGACTCGGAGAGCAGGGGAATTCACCCCTCCACTTT.

This chain joins TRBV19 and TRBJ2-7; D gene unclear. Germline V lookup: CDR1 LNHDA, CDR2 SQIVND (reference sequence). The CDR3 loop spans 15 amino acids. With 3 bases removed from V and 0 bases from J, the gap between germline ends came to 12 bases. CDR3 sequence reads: CASSIATGTSYEQYF. The CDR3 DNA is TGTGCCAGTAGTATTGCGACTGGAACCTCCTACGAGCAGTACTTC. The full variable domain, rest sourced from reference TRBV19 and TRBJ2-7, is DGGITQSPKYLFRKEGQNVTLSCEQNLNHDAMYWYRQDPGQGLRLIYYSQIVNDFQKGDIAEGYSVSREKKESFPLTVTSAQKNPTAFYLCASSIATGTSYEQYFGPGTRLTVT.

The chain joins TRBV6-4 to TRBJ2-1; 10 nucleotides align to TRBD2. The CDR3 is 14 amino acids. With V trimmed by 6 bases and J by 6 bases, 5 bases remained unmatched. The germline V gene has CDR1 MRHNA and CDR2 SNTAGT. The CDR3 is CASSGGLASNEQFF. The DNA for the CDR3 is TGTGCCAGCAGCGGGGGACTAGCGAGCAATGAGCAGTTCTTC.

V usage is TRBV5-1 and J usage is TRBJ2-1; maybe TRBD2 (6 bases). V shed 0 bases and J shed 3 bases, with 10 bases lying between them. The germline V gene has CDR1 SGHRS and CDR2 YFSETQ. This CDR3 comprises 15 residues. The CDR3 DNA reads as TGCGCCAGCAGCTTGGAGGGAGGAAGCTACAATGAGCAGTTCTTC. This gives the protein CASSLEGGSYNEQFF.

V usage is TRBV7-2 and J usage is TRBJ2-3; TRBD2 matches at 8 bases. Per germline, CDR1 SGHTA and CDR2 FQGNSA. The CDR3 runs to 16 residues. V lost 1 base to trimming and J lost 1 base; unmatched junction nucleotides: 4. The CDR3 coding sequence is TGTGCCAGCAGCTTAGGGCTTAGCGGGGGCACAGATACGCAGTATTTT. Protein product: CASSLGLSGGTDTQYF.

This clone appeared a single time. The chain combines TRBV10-3 with TRBJ1-1; 7 nucleotides align to TRBD1. J gave up 11 bases and V 6 bases, and 12 bases lay outside the gene matches. The CDR3 sequence is 13 residues long. Germline V CDR1 and CDR2: ENHRY, SYGVKD. CDR3: CAIRPRQGNGAFF. The CDR3, as DNA: TGTGCCATCAGACCTAGACAGGGCAATGGGGCTTTCTTT.